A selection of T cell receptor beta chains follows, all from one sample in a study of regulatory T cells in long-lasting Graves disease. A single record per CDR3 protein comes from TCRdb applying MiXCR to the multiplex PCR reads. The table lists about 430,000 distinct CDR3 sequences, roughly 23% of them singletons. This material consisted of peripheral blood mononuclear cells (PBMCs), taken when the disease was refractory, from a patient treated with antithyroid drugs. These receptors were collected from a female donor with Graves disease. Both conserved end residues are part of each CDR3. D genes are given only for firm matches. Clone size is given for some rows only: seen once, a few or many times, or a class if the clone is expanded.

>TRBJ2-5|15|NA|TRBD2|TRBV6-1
TGTGCCAGCAGATTGTTTCTAGCGGGGGTGAAGACCCAGTACTTC
CASRLFLAGVKTQYF
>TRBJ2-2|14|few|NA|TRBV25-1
TGTGCCAGCAGTGAATATTTTGACACCGGGGAGCTGTTTTTT
CASSEYFDTGELFF
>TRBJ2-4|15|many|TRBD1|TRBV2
TGTGCCAGCAGTGGTGACAGGGAGGCCAAAAACATTCAGTACTTC
CASSGDREAKNIQYF
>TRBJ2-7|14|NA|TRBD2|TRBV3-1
TGTGCCATCAGCCTGGGACTAGCGTCCCACGAGCAGTACTTC
CAISLGLASHEQYF
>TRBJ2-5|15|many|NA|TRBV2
TGTGCCAGCGGGTCCTACCCAGCTTTACGGGAGACCCAGTACTTC
CASGSYPALRETQYF
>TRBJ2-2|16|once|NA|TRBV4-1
TGCGCCAGCAGCCCCGGGCCGGACACGCCTACCGGGGAGCTGTTTTTT
CASSPGPDTPTGELFF
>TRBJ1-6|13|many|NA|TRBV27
TGTGCCAGCAGTTACCGTGACAGTTTCCCCCTCCACTTT
CASSYRDSFPLHF
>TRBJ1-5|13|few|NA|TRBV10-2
TGCGCCAGCAGTCCCGTGGCCAATCAGCCCCAGCATTTT
CASSPVANQPQHF
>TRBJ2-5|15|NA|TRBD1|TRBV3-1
TGTGCCAGCAGCCGCCCCGGGACAGGGGAAGAGACCCAGTACTTC
CASSRPGTGEETQYF
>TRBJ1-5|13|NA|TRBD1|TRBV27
TGTGCCAGCAGCGCGACAGGGGTGCAGCCCCAGCATTTT
CASSATGVQPQHF
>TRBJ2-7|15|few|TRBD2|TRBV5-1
TGCGCCAGCGGCACTAGCGGGGGGACCTCCTACGAGCAGTACTTC
CASGTSGGTSYEQYF
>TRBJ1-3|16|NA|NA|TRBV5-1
TGCGCCAGCAGCTGGGGAGGACGGACCTCTGGAAACACCATATATTTT
CASSWGGRTSGNTIYF
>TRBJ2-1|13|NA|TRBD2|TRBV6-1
TGTGCCAGCAGTCCGCCCGGGACTAGCGGCCGCCTCTTC
CASSPPGTSGRLF
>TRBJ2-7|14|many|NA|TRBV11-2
TGTGCCAGCAGTTATCGAGGGTCAACTTACGAGCAGTACTTC
CASSYRGSTYEQYF
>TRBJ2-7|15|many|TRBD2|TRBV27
TGTGCCAGCAGTACCCCTAGCGGCAAAGGGTACGAGCAGTACTTC
CASSTPSGKGYEQYF
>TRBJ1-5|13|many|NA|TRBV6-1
TGTGCCAGCCGAGACGGGGGCAATCAGCCCCAGCATTTT
CASRDGGNQPQHF
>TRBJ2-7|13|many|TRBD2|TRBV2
TGTGCCAGCCGGACTAGCGGATTCTACGAGCAGTACTTC
CASRTSGFYEQYF
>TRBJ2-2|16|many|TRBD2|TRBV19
TGTGCCAGTAGTTTGCGACTAGCGGGAGCTGGCGGGGAGCTGTTTTTT
CASSLRLAGAGGELFF
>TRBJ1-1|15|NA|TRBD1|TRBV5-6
TGTGCCAGCACCTCCCGGGACAGAATGAACACTGAAGCTTTCTTT
CASTSRDRMNTEAFF
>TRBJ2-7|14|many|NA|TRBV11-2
TGTGCCAGCAGCCCAGGGTGGGGTAACTACGAGCAGTACTTC
CASSPGWGNYEQYF
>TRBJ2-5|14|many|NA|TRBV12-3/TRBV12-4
TGTGCCAGCAGTGAGGAGGGGGAGCAAGAGACCCAGTACTTC
CASSEEGEQETQYF
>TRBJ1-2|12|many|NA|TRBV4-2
TGTGCCAGCAGCCAACTCCAAGGGGGCTACACCTTC
CASSQLQGGYTF
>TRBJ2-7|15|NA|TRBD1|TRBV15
TGTGCCACCAGCAGAGAACAGGGGGTAACCCGGGAGCAGTACTTC
CATSREQGVTREQYF
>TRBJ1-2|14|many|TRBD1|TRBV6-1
TGTGCCAGCAGTGTACAGGGGGCTAACTATGGCTACACCTTC
CASSVQGANYGYTF
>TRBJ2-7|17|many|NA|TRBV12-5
TGTGCTAGTGGTCCACCACCTCCTCCGGGGGTTTGGTACGAGCAGTACTTC
CASGPPPPPGVWYEQYF
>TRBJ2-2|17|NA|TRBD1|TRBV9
TGTGCCAGCAGCGTAGATCAGGGGGCGGGTAGTCTCGGGGAGCTGTTTTTT
CASSVDQGAGSLGELFF
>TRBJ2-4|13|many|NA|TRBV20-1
TGCAGTGCCCCCCCGACTAGGGGAAACATTCAGTACTTC
CSAPPTRGNIQYF
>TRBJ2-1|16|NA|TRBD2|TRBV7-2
TGTGCCAGCAGCTTAATGCTAGCGGGAGCTGGGGATGAGCAGTTCTTC
CASSLMLAGAGDEQFF
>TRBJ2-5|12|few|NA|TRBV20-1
TGCAGTGCTCCTAGGGGGTCAGAGACCCAGTACTTC
CSAPRGSETQYF
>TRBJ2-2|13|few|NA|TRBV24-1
TGTGCCACAGGAGGGCCCCGAACCGGGGAGCTGTTTTTT
CATGGPRTGELFF
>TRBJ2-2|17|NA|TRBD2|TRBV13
TGTGCCAGCAGCTTATCCTTGGCGGGAGGTTACACCGGGGAGCTGTTTTTT
CASSLSLAGGYTGELFF
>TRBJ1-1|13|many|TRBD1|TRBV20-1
TGCAGTGCTGCTACAGGGGGGAACACTGAAGCTTTCTTT
CSAATGGNTEAFF
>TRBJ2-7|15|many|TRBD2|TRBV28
TGTGCCAGCAGTTTGGTGGGCGGGAGCTCCTACGAGCAGTACTTC
CASSLVGGSSYEQYF
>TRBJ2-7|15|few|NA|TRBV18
TGTGCCAGCTCATCTCGTCAGAACTCGCCTTACGAGCAGTACTTC
CASSSRQNSPYEQYF
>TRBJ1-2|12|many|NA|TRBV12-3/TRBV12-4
TGTGCCAGCAGTCCCGGGGGGTATGGCTACACCTTC
CASSPGGYGYTF
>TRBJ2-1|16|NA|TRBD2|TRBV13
TGTGCCAGCAGCCTCCAAGCGGGAGGGACCTACAATGAGCAGTTCTTC
CASSLQAGGTYNEQFF
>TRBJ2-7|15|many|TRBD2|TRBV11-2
TGTGCCAGCAGCTTTGCGACTAGCGGGACCTACGAGCAGTACTTC
CASSFATSGTYEQYF
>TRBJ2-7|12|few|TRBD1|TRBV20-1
TGCAGTGCTACAGGGGGCATCTACGAGCAGTACTTC
CSATGGIYEQYF
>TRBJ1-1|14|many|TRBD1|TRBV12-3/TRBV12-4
TGTGCCAGCAGTTCAGACAGGGGGGCCACTGAAGCTTTCTTT
CASSSDRGATEAFF
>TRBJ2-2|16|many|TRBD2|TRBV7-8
TGTGCCAGCAGCTTTCGTAGCGGGATGGGAGCCGGGGAGCTGTTTTTT
CASSFRSGMGAGELFF
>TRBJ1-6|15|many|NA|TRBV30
TGTGCCTGGAGTTTTGACGGGCAGAAATATTCACCCCTCCACTTT
CAWSFDGQKYSPLHF
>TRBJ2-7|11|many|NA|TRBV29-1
TGCAGCGGTGGGGAAACCTACGAGCAGTACTTC
CSGGETYEQYF
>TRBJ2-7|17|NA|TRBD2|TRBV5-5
TGTGCCAGCAGCTTGGCTCATCTAGCGGGCGGCTTCTACGAGCAGTACTTC
CASSLAHLAGGFYEQYF
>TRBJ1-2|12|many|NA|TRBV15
TGTGCCACCAGCAGTGCGGAAAATGGCTACACCTTC
CATSSAENGYTF
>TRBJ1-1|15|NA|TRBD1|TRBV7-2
TGTGCCAGCAGCTCTAGACAGGGGTCGAACACTGAAGCTTTCTTT
CASSSRQGSNTEAFF
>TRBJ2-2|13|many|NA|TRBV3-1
TGTGCCAGCAGCCAAGATCTTACCGGGGAGCTGTTTTTT
CASSQDLTGELFF
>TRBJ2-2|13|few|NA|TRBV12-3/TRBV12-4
TGTGCCAGCAGTTCTCAGGGGCCCGGGGAGCTGTTTTTT
CASSSQGPGELFF
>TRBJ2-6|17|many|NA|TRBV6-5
TGTGCCAGCAGTTACGTGGGGGGTTGGTCTGGGGCCAACGTCCTGACTTTC
CASSYVGGWSGANVLTF
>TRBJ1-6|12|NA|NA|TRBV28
TGTGCCAGCAATTCGGGACTTTCACCCCTCCACTTT
CASNSGLSPLHF
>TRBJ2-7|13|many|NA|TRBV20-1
TGCAGTGCTAGTTCCGGGAATCGGTACGAGCAGTACTTC
CSASSGNRYEQYF
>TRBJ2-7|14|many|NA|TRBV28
TGTGCCAGCAGTTTCTCGGCAGGGAACTACGAGCAGTACTTC
CASSFSAGNYEQYF
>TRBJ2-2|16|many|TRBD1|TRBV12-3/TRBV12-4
TGTGCCAGCAGCCATAGACAGGGGGCTAACACCGGGGAGCTGTTTTTT
CASSHRQGANTGELFF
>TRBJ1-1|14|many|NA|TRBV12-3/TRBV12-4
TGTGCCAGCAGTTTATCTGGCAGGGGAACTGAAGCTTTCTTT
CASSLSGRGTEAFF
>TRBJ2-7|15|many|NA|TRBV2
TGTGCCAGCAGTAAACAGGAGACTGGAGGCTACGAGCAGTACTTC
CASSKQETGGYEQYF
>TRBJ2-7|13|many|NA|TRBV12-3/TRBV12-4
TGTGCCAGCAACCGCGGGTACCGCTACGAGCAGTACTTC
CASNRGYRYEQYF
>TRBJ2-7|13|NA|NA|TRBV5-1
TGCGCCAGCAGGGAAAGGCAAGCCTACGAGCAGTACTTC
CASRERQAYEQYF
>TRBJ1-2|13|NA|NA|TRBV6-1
TGTGCCAGCAGAACAGGACAGAACTATGGCTACACCTTC
CASRTGQNYGYTF
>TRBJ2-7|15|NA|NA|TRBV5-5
TGTGCCAGCAGCTGGAGGGGGGACACCTCCTACGAGCAGTACTTC
CASSWRGDTSYEQYF
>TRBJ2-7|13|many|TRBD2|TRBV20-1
TGCAGTGCTGCAAGCGGGAGCTCCTACGAGCAGTACTTC
CSAASGSSYEQYF
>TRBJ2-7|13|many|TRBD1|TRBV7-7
TGTGCTAGCAGCACCGGGACAGGTGGGGAGCAGTACTTC
CASSTGTGGEQYF